The present T cell receptor beta chain was sequenced within a study of T cells after yellow fever vaccination. Study at large: Preparation of the low-cell-number fractions used SMART-Seq v4 Ultra Low Input.

The CDR3 sequence is 15 residues long. Germline loops: CDR1 SEHNR, CDR2 FQNEAQ (reference sequence). V was trimmed by 8 bases and J by 5 bases, leaving 20 bases between them. TCRdb used MiXCR to reprocess the 5' RACE reads, holding one entry per CDR3 protein. Here the sample spans some 560,000 distinct CDR3 sequences, 17% being singletons. This clonotype was counted between two and nine times. The TCR sequence derives from a young man who received the YFV17D yellow fever vaccine. The chain has TRBV7-9 and TRBJ2-3, with D possibly TRBD2 on 6 matching bases. The source material was PBMCs, sampled about 5 days after the first yellow fever vaccination. The CDR3, as DNA: TGTGCCAGCGCCCCTCCCGGGGGAGCCGTAGATACGCAGTATTTT. This translates into CASAPPGGAVDTQYF.